Listed here are 13 T cell receptor beta chains from one sample, sequenced in a study of T cell changes during pregnancy in multiple sclerosis. Some clones are missing from TCRdb's copy, which holds only in-frame ones; the method was immunoSEQ multiplex PCR. The sample holds tens of thousands of clones, about 88% seen once. Here the sequenced sample was CD4+ T cells from peripheral blood mononuclear cells, taken in the second trimester of pregnancy. The source of these receptors is a female donor with multiple sclerosis, enrolled in a pregnancy study.

This rearrangement joins TRBV25-1 to TRBJ2-5; 10 bases agree with TRBD2. V was clipped by 5 bases and J by 7 bases; unmatched bases: 4. CDR3 length equals 13 residues. Germline lookup yields CDR1 MGHDK and CDR2 SYGVNS. DNA of the CDR3: TGTGCCAGCAGTCTAGCGGGAGCAGGGACCCAGTACTTC. Protein sequence: CASSLAGAGTQYF.

This chain connects TRBV28 to TRBJ1-2, with D maybe TRBD1 (6 bases). Trimming left V 8 bases short and J 0 bases short, with 13 bases between. This CDR3 comprises 14 residues. CDR1 MDHEN and CDR2 SYDVKM come from the germline V gene. The CDR3 loop is CASANGGTNYGYTF. The DNA of the CDR3 is TGTGCCAGCGCCAATGGGGGCACTAACTATGGCTACACCTTC.

The chain couples TRBV14 to TRBJ2-3; possibly TRBD2 for D (5 bases). CDR1 and CDR2 (germline): SGHDN, FVKESK. CDR3 length: 17 amino acids. Deletions cut 4 bases from V and 2 bases from J, with 19 bases between. The CDR3 nucleotides are TGTGCCAGCAGCCCCCTAGGTATCAGCGGTCACACAGATACGCAGTATTTT. This codes for CASSPLGISGHTDTQYF. The full variable domain, rest sourced from reference TRBV14 and TRBJ2-3, is EAGVTQFPSHSVIEKGQTVTLRCDPISGHDNLYWYRRVMGKEIKFLLHFVKESKQDESGMPNNRFLAERTGGTYSTLKVQPAELEDSGVYFCASSPLGISGHTDTQYFGPGTRLTVL.

The chain is built from TRBV7-2 and TRBJ2-1; 10 nucleotides match TRBD2. CDR1 SGHTA and CDR2 FQGNSA come from the germline V gene. The V segment lost 1 base and the J segment 9 bases; nucleotides outside the gene matches: 6. This CDR3 is 15 amino acids long. The CDR3 DNA is TGTGCCAGCAGCTTAGAGCCTAGCGGGAGTGGTGAGCAGTTCTTC. It yields the protein CASSLEPSGSGEQFF. Combining the CDR3 with reference TRBV7-2 and TRBJ2-1 gives the whole variable domain GAGVSQSPSNKVTEKGKDVELRCDPISGHTALYWYRQSLGQGLEFLIYFQGNSAPDKSGLPSDRFSAERTGGSVSTLTIQRTQQEDSAVYLCASSLEPSGSGEQFFGPGTRLTVL.

The V gene is TRBV7-9, the J gene TRBJ1-1; D unclear. CDR3 length: 14 amino acids. Per the germline V gene, CDR1 is SEHNR and CDR2 is FQNEAQ (reference sequence). V lost 1 base and J 2 bases, leaving 8 bases between the germline ends. The CDR3 DNA reads as TGTGCCAGCAGCTTAGTAGCAGCCAACACTGAAGCTTTCTTT. Residues: CASSLVAANTEAFF.

This clone has just one count. The chain carries TRBV27 and TRBJ1-2; a weak D match, TRBD1 (6 bases). Trimming stripped 1 base from V and 4 bases from J, with 16 bases between. The CDR3 has 16 residues. Germline values: CDR1 MNHEY, CDR2 SMNVEV (reference sequence). The CDR3, as DNA: TGTGCCAGCAGTTTATGGGGGGGGCAGGACGTCTATGGCTACACCTTC. This translates into CASSLWGGQDVYGYTF.

The CDR3 sequence: CASSQETSGRVGELFF. The CDR3 nucleotides read TGTGCCAGCAGCCAAGAGACTAGCGGGAGGGTCGGGGAGCTGTTTTTT. V usage is TRBV4-2 and J usage is TRBJ2-2, with TRBD2 matching 14 bases. Germline-derived CDR1 and CDR2 are LGHNA and YNFKEQ. Losses at the gene ends were 0 bases for V and 7 bases for J; bases not matched to a gene: 1. The CDR3 has 16 residues.

V is TRBV14 and J is TRBJ2-2; 7 bases are shared with TRBD2. The CDR3 has 17 amino acids. Germline V gives CDR1 SGHDN, CDR2 FVKESK. The junction had 9 bases not matched to a gene; V was cut back by 4 bases and J by 1 base. CDR3 coding DNA: TGTGCCAGCAGCCTGATCAGTGCGGGAGTGAACACCGGGGAGCTGTTTTTT. It translates to CASSLISAGVNTGELFF.

The V and J genes are TRBV30 and TRBJ2-3; no firm D call. The length of the CDR3 is 11 residues. The germline V gene encodes CDR1 GTSNPN and CDR2 SVGIG (reference sequence). V shed 4 bases and J shed 5 bases, with 7 bases lying between them. The CDR3 protein is CAWTDIDTQYF. CDR3 DNA: TGTGCCTGGACTGACATAGATACGCAGTATTTT.

In this sample, this clone turned up a few times. The CDR3 here is CASSKTTGVAFF. CDR3 DNA: TGTGCCAGCAGTAAGACTACAGGGGTAGCTTTCTTT. This chain links TRBV28 with TRBJ1-1, with TRBD1 matching 7 bases. The CDR3 covers 12 residues. J gave up 10 bases and V 5 bases, and 7 bases lay outside the gene matches. The germline gives CDR1 MDHEN, CDR2 SYDVKM.

For the CDR3, the DNA is TGTGCCAGCAGTTTGGGGGCAAGGAGCTCCTACAATGAGCAGTTCTTC. Its protein is CASSLGARSSYNEQFF. The chain uses TRBV27 and TRBJ2-1, with a weak D call TRBD1 (6 bases). Germline lookup yields CDR1 MNHEY and CDR2 SMNVEV (reference sequence). V was shortened by 3 bases and J by 0 bases, with 12 bases between the two germline ends. The CDR3 loop spans 16 amino acids.

The V gene is TRBV4-2, the J gene TRBJ2-1, with D possibly matching TRBD2 (5 bases). The CDR3 has 16 residues. Germline assignment: CDR1 LGHNA and CDR2 YNFKEQ. V was cut by 0 bases and J by 1 base, with 10 bases left in between. CDR3 DNA: TGTGCCAGCAGCCAAGAGGGTGCGGGTTCCTACAATGAGCAGTTCTTC. Protein: CASSQEGAGSYNEQFF.

Only one count was recorded for this clone. The V call is TRBV30, the J call TRBJ1-2, with 8 positions matching TRBD1. The germline V gene has CDR1 GTSNPN and CDR2 SVGIG (reference sequence). CDR3 length: 13 amino acids. V trimming: 0 bases; J trimming: 8 bases; junction bases outside the gene matches: 5. The CDR3 here is CAWSVVGTGGYTF. The CDR3 DNA reads as TGTGCCTGGAGTGTCGTGGGGACAGGCGGCTACACCTTC.